This paragraph reports one TCR beta chain. The junction departs from the called germline gene at one end, perhaps through a read error. This sample was taken from a study of cytomegalovirus exposure and HLA in healthy donors. Looked up from germline, CDR1 is SQVTM and CDR2 is ANQGSEA. The CDR3 extends over 14 amino acids. 13 Jbeta primers and 60 Vbeta primers were used for the PCR. Here immunoSEQ multiplex PCR was the method, and the copy in TCRdb shows in-frame clones only, minus some. The table records about 180,000 clones, about three quarters of them present only once. This sequence joins TRBV29-1 and TRBJ2-1; 9 bases line up with TRBD1. Sequencing input: PBMCs. The source is a female donor in good health and CMV-seronegative. CDR3 residues: CSAETGGSYNKQFF. In nucleotides, the CDR3 is TGCAGCGCTGAAACAGGGGGCTCCTACAATAAGCAGTTCTTC.